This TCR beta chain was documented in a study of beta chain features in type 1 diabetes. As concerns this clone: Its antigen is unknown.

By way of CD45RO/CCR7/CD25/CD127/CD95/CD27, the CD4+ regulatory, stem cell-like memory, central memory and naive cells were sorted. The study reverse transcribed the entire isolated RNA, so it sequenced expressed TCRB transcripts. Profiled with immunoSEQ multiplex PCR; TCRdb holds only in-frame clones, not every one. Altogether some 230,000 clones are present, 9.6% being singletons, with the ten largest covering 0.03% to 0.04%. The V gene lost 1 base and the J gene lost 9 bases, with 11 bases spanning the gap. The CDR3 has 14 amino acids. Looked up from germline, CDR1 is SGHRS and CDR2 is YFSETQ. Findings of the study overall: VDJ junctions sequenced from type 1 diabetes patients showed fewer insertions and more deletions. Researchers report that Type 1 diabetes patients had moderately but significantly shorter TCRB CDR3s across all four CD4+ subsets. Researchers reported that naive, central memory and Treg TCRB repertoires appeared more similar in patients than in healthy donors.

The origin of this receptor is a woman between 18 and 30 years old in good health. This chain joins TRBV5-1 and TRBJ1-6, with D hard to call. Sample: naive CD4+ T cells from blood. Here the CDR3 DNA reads TGCGCCAGCAGCTTGACCATAGATACTTCACCCCTCCACTTT. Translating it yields CASSLTIDTSPLHF.